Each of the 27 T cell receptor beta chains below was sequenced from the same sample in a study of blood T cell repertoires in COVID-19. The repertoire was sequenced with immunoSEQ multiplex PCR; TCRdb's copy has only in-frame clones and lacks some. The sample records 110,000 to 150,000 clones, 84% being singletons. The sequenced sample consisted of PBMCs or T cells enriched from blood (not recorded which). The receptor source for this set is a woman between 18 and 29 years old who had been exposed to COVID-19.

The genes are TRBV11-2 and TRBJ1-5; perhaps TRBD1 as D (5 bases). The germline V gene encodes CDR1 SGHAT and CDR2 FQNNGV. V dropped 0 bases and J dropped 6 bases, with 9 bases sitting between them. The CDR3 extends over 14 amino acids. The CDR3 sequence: CASSLDPQGQPQHF. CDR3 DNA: TGTGCCAGCAGCTTAGATCCCCAGGGTCAGCCCCAGCATTTT.

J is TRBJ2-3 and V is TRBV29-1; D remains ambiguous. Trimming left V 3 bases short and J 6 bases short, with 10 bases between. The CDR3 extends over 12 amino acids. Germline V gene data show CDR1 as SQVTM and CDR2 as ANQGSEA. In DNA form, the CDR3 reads TGCAGCGTTGACATGTTTTTGGATACGCAGTATTTT. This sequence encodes CSVDMFLDTQYF.

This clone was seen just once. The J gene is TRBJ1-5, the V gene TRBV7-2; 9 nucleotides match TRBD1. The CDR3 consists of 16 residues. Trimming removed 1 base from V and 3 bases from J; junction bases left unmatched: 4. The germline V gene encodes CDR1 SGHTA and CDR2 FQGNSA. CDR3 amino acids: CASSLGGQGVNQPQHF. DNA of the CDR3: TGTGCCAGCAGCTTAGGGGGACAGGGAGTCAATCAGCCCCAGCATTTT. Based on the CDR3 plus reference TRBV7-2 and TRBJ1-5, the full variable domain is GAGVSQSPSNKVTEKGKDVELRCDPISGHTALYWYRQSLGQGLEFLIYFQGNSAPDKSGLPSDRFSAERTGGSVSTLTIQRTQQEDSAVYLCASSLGGQGVNQPQHFGDGTRLSIL.

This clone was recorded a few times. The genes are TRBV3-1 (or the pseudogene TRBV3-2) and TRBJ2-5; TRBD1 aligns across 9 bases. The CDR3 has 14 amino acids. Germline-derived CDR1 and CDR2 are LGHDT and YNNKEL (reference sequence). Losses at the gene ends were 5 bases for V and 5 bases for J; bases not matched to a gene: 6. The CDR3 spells CASSTYRGLETQYF. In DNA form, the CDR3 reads TGTGCCAGCAGCACCTACAGGGGGCTGGAGACCCAGTACTTC.

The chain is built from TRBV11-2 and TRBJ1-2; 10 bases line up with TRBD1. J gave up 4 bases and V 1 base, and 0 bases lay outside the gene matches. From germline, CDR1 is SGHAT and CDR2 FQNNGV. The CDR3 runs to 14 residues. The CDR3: CASSLGTGGYGYTF. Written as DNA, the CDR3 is TGTGCCAGCAGCTTAGGGACAGGGGGCTATGGCTACACCTTC.

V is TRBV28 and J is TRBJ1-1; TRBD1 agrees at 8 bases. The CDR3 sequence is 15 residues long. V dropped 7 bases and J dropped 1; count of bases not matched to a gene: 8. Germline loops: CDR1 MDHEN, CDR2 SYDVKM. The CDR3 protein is CASTRSGGGNTEAFF. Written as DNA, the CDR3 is TGTGCCAGCACGCGATCAGGGGGCGGGAACACTGAAGCTTTCTTT.

CDR3 residues: CSSLAQNTGELFF. The CDR3, as DNA: TGCAGCTCACTAGCGCAAAACACCGGGGAGCTGTTTTTT. This chain connects TRBV29-1 to TRBJ2-2; 7 nucleotides agree with TRBD2. This CDR3 is 13 amino acids long. CDR1 SQVTM and CDR2 ANQGSEA come from the germline V gene. The J segment lost 2 bases and the V segment lost 8 bases, leaving 5 bases of the junction unmatched.

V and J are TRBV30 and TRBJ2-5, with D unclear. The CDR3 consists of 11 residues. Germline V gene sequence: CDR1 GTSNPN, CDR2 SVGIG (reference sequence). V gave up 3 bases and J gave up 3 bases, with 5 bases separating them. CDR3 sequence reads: CAWRSKETQYF. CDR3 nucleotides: TGTGCCTGGAGGAGCAAAGAGACCCAGTACTTC. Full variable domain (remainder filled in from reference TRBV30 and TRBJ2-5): SQTIHQWPATLVQPVGSPLSLECTVEGTSNPNLYWYRQAAGRGLQLLFYSVGIGQISSEVPQNLSASRPQDRQFILSSKKLLLSDSGFYLCAWRSKETQYFGPGTRLLVL.

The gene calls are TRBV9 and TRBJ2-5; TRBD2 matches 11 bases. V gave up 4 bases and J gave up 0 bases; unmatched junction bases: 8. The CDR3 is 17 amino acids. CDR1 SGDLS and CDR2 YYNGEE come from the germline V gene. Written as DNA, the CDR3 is TGTGCCAGCAGCTCCGGGACTAGCGGAATGTACCAAGAGACCCAGTACTTC. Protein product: CASSSGTSGMYQETQYF.

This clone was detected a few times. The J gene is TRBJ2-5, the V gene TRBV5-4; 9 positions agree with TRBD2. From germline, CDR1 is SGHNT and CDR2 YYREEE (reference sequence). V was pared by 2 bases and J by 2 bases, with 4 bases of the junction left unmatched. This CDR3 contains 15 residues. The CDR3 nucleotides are TGTGCCAGCAGCTTAGGACTAGCGATTCAAGAGACCCAGTACTTC. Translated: CASSLGLAIQETQYF.

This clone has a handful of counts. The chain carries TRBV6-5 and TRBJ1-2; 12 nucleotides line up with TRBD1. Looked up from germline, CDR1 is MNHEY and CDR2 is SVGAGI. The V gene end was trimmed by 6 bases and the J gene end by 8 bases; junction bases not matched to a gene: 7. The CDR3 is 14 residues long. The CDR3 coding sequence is TGTGCCAGCAGCCAGGGACAGGGGGCAGGCGGCTACACCTTC. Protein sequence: CASSQGQGAGGYTF.

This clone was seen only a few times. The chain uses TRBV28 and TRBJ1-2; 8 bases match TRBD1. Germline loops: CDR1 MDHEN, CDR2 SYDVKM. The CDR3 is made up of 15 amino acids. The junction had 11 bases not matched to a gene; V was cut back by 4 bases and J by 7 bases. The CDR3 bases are TGTGCCAGCAGTTCGTCAGGGGGCGGCAGGGTTGGCTACACCTTC. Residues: CASSSSGGGRVGYTF.

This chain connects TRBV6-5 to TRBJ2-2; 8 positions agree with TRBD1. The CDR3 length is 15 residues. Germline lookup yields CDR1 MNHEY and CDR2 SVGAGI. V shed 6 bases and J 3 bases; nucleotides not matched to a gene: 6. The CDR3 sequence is CASSAGGADTGELFF. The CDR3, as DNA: TGTGCCAGCAGCGCAGGGGGCGCGGACACCGGGGAGCTGTTTTTT.

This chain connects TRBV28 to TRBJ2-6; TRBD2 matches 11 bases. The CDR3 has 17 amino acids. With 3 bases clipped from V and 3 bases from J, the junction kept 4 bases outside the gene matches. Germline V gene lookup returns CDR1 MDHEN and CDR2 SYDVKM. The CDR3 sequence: CASSFLAGGGGANVLTF. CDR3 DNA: TGTGCCAGCAGTTTCCTAGCGGGAGGAGGTGGGGCCAACGTCCTGACTTTC.

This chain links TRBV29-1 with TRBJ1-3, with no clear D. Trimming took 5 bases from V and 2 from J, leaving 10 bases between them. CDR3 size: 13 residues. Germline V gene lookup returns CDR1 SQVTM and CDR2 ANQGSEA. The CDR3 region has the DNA TGCAGCGTTCTCGAACGGGCTGGAAACACCATATATTTT. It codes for CSVLERAGNTIYF.

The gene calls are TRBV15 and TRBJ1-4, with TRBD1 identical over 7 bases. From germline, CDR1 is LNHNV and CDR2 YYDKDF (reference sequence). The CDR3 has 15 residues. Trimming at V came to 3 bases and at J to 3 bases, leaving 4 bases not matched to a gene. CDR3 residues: CATSRATGSNEKLFF. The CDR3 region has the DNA TGTGCCACCAGCAGGGCGACAGGGTCTAATGAAAAACTGTTTTTT.

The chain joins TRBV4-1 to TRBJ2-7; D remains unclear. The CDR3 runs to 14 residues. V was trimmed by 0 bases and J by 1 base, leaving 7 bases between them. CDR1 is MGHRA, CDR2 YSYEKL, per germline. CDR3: CASSQEFSSYEQYF. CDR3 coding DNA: TGCGCCAGCAGCCAAGAGTTCAGTTCCTACGAGCAGTACTTC.

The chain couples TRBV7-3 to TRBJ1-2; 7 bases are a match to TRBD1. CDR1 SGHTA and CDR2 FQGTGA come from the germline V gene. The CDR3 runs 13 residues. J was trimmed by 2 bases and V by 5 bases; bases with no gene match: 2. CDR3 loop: CASSVTGNYGYTF. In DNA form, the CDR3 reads TGTGCCAGCAGCGTGACAGGGAACTATGGCTACACCTTC.

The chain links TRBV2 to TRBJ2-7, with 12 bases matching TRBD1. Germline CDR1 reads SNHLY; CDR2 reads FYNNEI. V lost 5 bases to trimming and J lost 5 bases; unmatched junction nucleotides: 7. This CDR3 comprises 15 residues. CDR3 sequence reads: CASSPTGTGGNEQYF. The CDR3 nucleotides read TGTGCCAGCAGTCCGACCGGGACAGGGGGCAACGAGCAGTACTTC.

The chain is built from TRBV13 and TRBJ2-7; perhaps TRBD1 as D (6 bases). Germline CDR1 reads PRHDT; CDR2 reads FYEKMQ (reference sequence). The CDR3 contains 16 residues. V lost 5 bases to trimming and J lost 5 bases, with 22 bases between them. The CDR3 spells CASSHGGGNAHDEQYF. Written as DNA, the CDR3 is TGTGCCAGCAGCCATGGGGGCGGCAACGCCCACGACGAGCAGTACTTC.

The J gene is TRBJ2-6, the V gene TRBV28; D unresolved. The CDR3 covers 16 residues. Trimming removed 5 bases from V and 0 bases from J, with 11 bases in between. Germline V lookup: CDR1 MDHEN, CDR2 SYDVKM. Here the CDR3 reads CASSPLRSSGANVLTF. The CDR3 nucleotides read TGTGCCAGCAGTCCCCTACGTAGCTCTGGGGCCAACGTCCTGACTTTC.

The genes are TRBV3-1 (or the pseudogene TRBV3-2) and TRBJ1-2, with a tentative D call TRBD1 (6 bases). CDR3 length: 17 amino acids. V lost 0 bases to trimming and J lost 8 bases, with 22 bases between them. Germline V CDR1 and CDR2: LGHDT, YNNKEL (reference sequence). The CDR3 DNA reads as TGTGCCAGCAGCCAAGAATTGCTGACAGGTACCTCTCGGGGCTACACCTTC. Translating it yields CASSQELLTGTSRGYTF.

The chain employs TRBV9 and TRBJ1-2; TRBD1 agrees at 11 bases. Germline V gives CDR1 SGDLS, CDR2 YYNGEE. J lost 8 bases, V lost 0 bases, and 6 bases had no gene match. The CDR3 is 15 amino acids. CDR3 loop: CASSVDGQGARGYTF. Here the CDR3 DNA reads TGTGCCAGCAGCGTAGACGGACAGGGGGCTCGAGGCTACACCTTC.

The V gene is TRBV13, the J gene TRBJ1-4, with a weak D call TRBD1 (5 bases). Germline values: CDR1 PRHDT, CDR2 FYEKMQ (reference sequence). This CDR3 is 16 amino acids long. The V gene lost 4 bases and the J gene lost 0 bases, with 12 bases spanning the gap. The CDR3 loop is CASSWKTGSTNEKLFF. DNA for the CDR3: TGTGCCAGCAGCTGGAAAACAGGATCAACTAATGAAAAACTGTTTTTT.

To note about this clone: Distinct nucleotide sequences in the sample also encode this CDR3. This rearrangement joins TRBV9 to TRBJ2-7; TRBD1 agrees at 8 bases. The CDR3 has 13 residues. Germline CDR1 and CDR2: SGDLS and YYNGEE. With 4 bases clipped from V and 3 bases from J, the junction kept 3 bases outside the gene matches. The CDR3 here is CASSLGQGYEQYF. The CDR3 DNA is TGTGCCAGCAGCTTAGGACAGGGCTACGAGCAGTACTTC.

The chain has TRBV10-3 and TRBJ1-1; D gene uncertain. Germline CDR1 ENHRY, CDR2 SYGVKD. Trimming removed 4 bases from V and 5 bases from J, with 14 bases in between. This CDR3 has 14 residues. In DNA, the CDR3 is TGTGCCATCAGTGGCGACGGATCTAGAACTGAAGCTTTCTTT. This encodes CAISGDGSRTEAFF.

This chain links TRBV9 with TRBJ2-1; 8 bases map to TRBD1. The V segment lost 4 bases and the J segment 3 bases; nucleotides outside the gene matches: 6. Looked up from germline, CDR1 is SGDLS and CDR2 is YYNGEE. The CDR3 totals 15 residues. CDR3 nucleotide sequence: TGTGCCAGCAGCCCAGGACAGGGCCTCTACAATGAGCAGTTCTTC. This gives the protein CASSPGQGLYNEQFF.